This T cell receptor (beta chain) was identified in a study of cytomegalovirus exposure and HLA in healthy donors (dated by TCRdb to about 2017). Background on the whole study: In an earlier analysis of around 540 of the donors, less than 350 Gb of sequence data and 100 million or so unique TCR beta sequences from some 170 million T cells were reported. An earlier analysis of 587 of the donors used high-throughput TCR beta sequencing to judge whether each TCR beta V gene segment behaved as functional or pseudogenic. The study aimed to test whether cataloging public T cell receptors could reveal signatures of past pathogen exposure. Typing coverage varied by locus: roughly 629-640 donors for A, B, C, DRB1 and DQB1; around 560 for DQA1; 600 to 610 for DPA1; 450 to 480 for DPB1. A later analysis re-examined previously published TCR beta repertoires from roughly 720 donors and added high-resolution HLA genotyping to investigate patterns of TCR occurrence. A later genetic analysis took genome-wide SNP genotypes for about 55% of the 666 donors and used that subset as a discovery cohort. Class I and class II HLA loci were covered by the typing at four-digit resolution. Roughly 5 DR-DQ haplotypes were handled as single units for association and clustering, since linkage in the cohort was strong. To predict cytomegalovirus infection status, the study brought together high-throughput TCR immunosequencing, statistical association of individual TCRs with disease status, and machine learning. Donor age, sex, ethnicity and CMV serostatus were compiled together with the repertoire data. A separate validation cohort of 90 to 150 different subjects was used in addition to the roughly 700-subject first cohort. Approximately 310 gigabases of sequencing data and 80 million or so unique TCR sequences were included in an early release covering about 620 HLA-typed donors. On average, roughly 200,000 unique TCR beta nucleotide sequences were sequenced per donor among about 400 genotyped donors of the cohort, with around 19% of those sequences being non-productive. Of the 398 genotyped donors, 81% fell in the genetic ancestry cluster associated with self-reported Caucasian donors. Every repertoire in the discovery cohort had been generated on one and the same sequencing platform. The later analysis used no new phenotypic data to find candidate immune exposures, relying instead on TCR beta sequences and their occurrence across donors. Using immunosequencing, the study profiled T cell repertoires from 500 to 800 subjects and related those repertoires to cytomegalovirus serostatus. Points the paper makes about the study in general: Strong co-occurrence of HLA alleles, especially DR and DQ, made assigning TCR associations to individual alleles difficult. An earlier analysis of around 600 of the donors showed that most TCR beta V segments appeared in productive rearrangements either about 87% or about 30% of the time, which broadly matched IMGT annotations. A few of the identified cytomegalovirus-associated TCR beta chains were confirmed in vitro to be specific for cytomegalovirus antigens. In a later analysis, HLA-associated TCR beta chains showed more clonal expansion and lower generation probabilities than non-associated chains that were equally common. In a later analysis, several top co-occurrence clusters were reported to appear linked to parvovirus B19, influenza, CMV and Epstein-Barr virus. Linkage disequilibrium might explain the correlated functional status among segregating V segments, but an unknown experimental factor could not be ruled out. A later analysis found that most CMV-associated TCR beta chains appeared HLA-restricted, with HLA associations seemingly driven largely by CMV exposure. It was suggested by the authors that the approach could potentially be generalized to other disease states and immunological phenotypes. Roughly uniform sequencing depth across donors was assumed in presence/absence analyses, although this assumption may not hold. Because counts were too low, under 20 rarely observed V segments, including chromosome 9 orphons, were left out of the earlier analysis of 587 of the donors. The classifier was reported to diagnose cytomegalovirus status with high specificity and sensitivity in both the original and validation cohorts. A later genetic analysis reported fewer N-insertions in productive TCRs among donors in an Asian-associated ancestry cluster than the roughly 640-donor mean. In the study, 150 to 200 TCR beta chains were listed as associated with cytomegalovirus. Most TCR sequences were observed very rarely across donors, whereas some public TCRs were present in many individuals. In a later analysis, the rate of TCR association differed among HLA loci, with DRB1 alleles having the most associated TCRs and HLA-C alleles having the fewest. HLA typing was unavailable for some donors at each locus, so association tests used only the typed subset. A further reported finding was that TCR beta sequences accurately predicted the HLA-A and HLA-B alleles for most subjects in the first cohort. The sequencing pipeline was judged likely to have produced a cluster of highly shared sequence variants as a technical artifact. Immune exposure information for the cohort was limited to CMV serostatus. At a false discovery rate of 0.05, a later analysis linked 15,000 to 20,000 TCR beta sequences to specific HLA alleles. An association between a missense DCLRE1C variant and V-gene and J-gene trimming of TCR beta chains was found in a later genetic analysis and replicated in an independent cohort. The cohort was sequenced for TCR beta chains only, and without alpha or paired-chain data the features that could be detected were limited. The 87-base-pair reads could not distinguish some IMGT-functional V segments, including TRBV6-2 and TRBV6-3, so those segments were excluded.

The library was produced with the immunoSEQ multiplex PCR assay. The multiplex PCR relied on a mix of 60 forward primers for TCR Vbeta segments and 13 reverse primers for TCR Jbeta segments. A multiplex PCR assay on genomic DNA amplified the CDR3 region of rearranged TCR beta genes. On the Illumina HiSeq System, the amplified TCR beta libraries were sequenced as 87-base-pair reads. The original methods were these. A later analysis counted about 80 million unique TCR beta chains across the 666 repertoires, and around 9.9 million of these chains were shared by at least two donors. A nearest-neighbor algorithm error-corrected the raw reads and collapsed the reads into unique sequences, merging closely related sequences to remove PCR and sequencing errors. V, D and J gene segments were assigned by aligning CDR3 sequences to IMGT reference sequences. For a sequence to be retained, at least a six-nucleotide match to both a V gene segment and a J gene segment was required. A rearrangement was called productive if the CDR3 had no stop codons and remained in frame with V and J, and every other rearrangement was called non-productive. Following IMGT convention, CDR3 was defined as the stretch from the second conserved V-encoded cysteine up to the conserved J-encoded phenylalanine. Sequences without an unambiguous match to a single V gene segment were excluded from the earlier analysis of a few hundred of the donors. In an earlier analysis of a few hundred of the donors, V segments were called functional above 56.7% productive rearrangements and were called segregating when the between-donor standard deviation exceeded 5%. A statistical classification framework was developed to diagnose cytomegalovirus status using the catalog of TCR beta chain sequences. In a later analysis, TCR nucleotide sequences were compared against IMGT/GENE-DB human TR gene sequences so that V and J genes could be assigned. In a later analysis, CDR3 sequences and most-parsimonious VDJ recombination scenarios were assigned using the TCRdist pipeline. A later analysis defined each TCR beta chain by its CDR3 amino acid sequence plus V-gene family, and excluded reads lacking a unique V-gene family. In a later analysis, fewer than 600 highly shared, low-generation-probability nucleotide sequences were removed to address suspected cross-contamination and a sequencing artifact. In a later analysis, a clonal expansion index was calculated for each public chain from normalized within-repertoire ranks of inferred template counts. Generation probabilities in a later analysis came from a VDJ recombination model fitted to out-of-frame rearrangements, and those results were checked against IGoR. In a later analysis, hypergeometric tests were used to score TCR-TCR, TCR-HLA and TCR-CMV co-occurrence, with a repertoire-size bias correction applied to TCR pairs. To estimate false discovery rates, a later analysis permuted the HLA or CMV assignments 20 times. In a later analysis, co-occurring TCRs were grouped using DBSCAN, with TCRdist sequence similarity added in when clustering inside HLA-allele-positive subsets. Repertoires with fewer than 30,000 or more than 120,000 public chains, plus five repertoires with anomalous nucleotide sharing, were excluded from co-occurrence clustering. TCRdb's version of the immuneACCESS table is confined to in-frame rearrangements and falls short of the full clone set. An unresolved V gene accounts for under half of the shortfall where checked; the remainder is of unknown origin. D and trimming come from the DNA, and the V and J calls and clone size come from that table. Within this sample are some 120,000 clones, with over 9.5% of them counted one time only. The ten top clones hold under 6% of the sample.

The cohort was made up of under 800 healthy bone marrow donors. At the time of sampling, every cohort member was nominally healthy, though immune exposures that went unrecorded were likely present. The donor was CMV seropositive and belonged to the group of 250 to 300 seropositive cohort members. Each donor provided a peripheral blood sample, and peripheral blood mononuclear cells were used for TCR beta sequencing. The Qiagen DNeasy Blood Extraction Kit was used to extract genomic DNA from the blood cell samples. This clone has more than one count but fewer than ten. Its recognized antigen is unknown. Base quality data are lacking; no much larger clone is found one base away. CDR1 and CDR2, per the germline V gene (reference sequence), are MNHEY and SMNVEV. The CDR3 sequence holds 16 residues, the cysteine and phenylalanine included. Only CDR3 DNA remains: 48 bases, in frame from the first base. Trimming at the junction amounts to 5 bases on V and 2 bases on J, and the germline ends lie 18 bases apart.

Sequencing used PBMCs. The chain employs TRBV27 and TRBJ1-2; the D gene is unclear. The source of this sequence is a woman aged 18-29 years in good health and CMV-seropositive. The nucleotide sequence reads TGTGCCAGCAGTCCCTACAGAAGGCAGAGAAACTATGGCTACACCTTC. This sequence encodes CASSPYRRQRNYGYTF.